The 26 T cell receptor beta chains in this list originate from one sample, sequenced in a study of blood T cell repertoires in COVID-19 (dated by TCRdb to the early 2020s). The library was obtained by the immunoSEQ multiplex PCR assay. The clones in this table, taken by TCRdb from immuneACCESS, are in-frame only. Not every clone is retained; where verified, under half of the shortfall comes from an unresolved V gene, and the cause of the rest is unknown. Present in this sample are approximately 44,000 clones, just over 85% of which were seen just once. The ten biggest clones cover just under 8.5% of the sample. Sequencing was carried out using peripheral blood. The source is a man aged 55 to 70 with active COVID-19.

This chain uses TRBV6-2 or TRBV6-3 with TRBJ2-1; no definite D call. Deletions cut 5 bases from V and 9 bases from J, with 8 bases between. Germline V gene sequence: CDR1 MNHEY, CDR2 SVGEGT. This CDR3 is built from 11 residues. The CDR3 loop is CASSTGFEQFF. CDR3 DNA: TGTGCCAGCAGTACCGGGTTTGAGCAGTTCTTC.

The CDR3 nucleotides are TGTGCCACCCGTCGGGACAGGGAGGGATCAGATACGCAGTATTTT. Its protein product is CATRRDREGSDTQYF. V gene TRBV19 combines with J gene TRBJ2-3; 9 positions agree with TRBD1. The CDR3 contains 15 residues. CDR1 LNHDA and CDR2 SQIVND come from the germline V gene (reference sequence). V lost 10 bases and J lost 4; bases outside the gene matches: 12.

The genes are TRBV21-1 and TRBJ2-2; TRBD2, as called in the table, went unchecked against the DNA. TRBV21-1 is a documented pseudogene. This CDR3 is built from 14 residues. DNA for the CDR3: TGTGCCAGCAACCCGACGGCGGGCACCGGGGAGCTGTTTTTT. Its translation is CASNPTAGTGELFF.

V is TRBV11-1 and J is TRBJ2-5, with D possibly matching TRBD1 (5 bases). Looked up from germline, CDR1 is SGHAT and CDR2 is FQDESV (reference sequence). This CDR3 is built from 14 residues. The germline V and J ends were trimmed by 5 bases and 3 bases, with 13 bases remaining between them. The CDR3 coding sequence is TGTGCCAGCAGCCGCCTAAGGGGTGAAGAGACCCAGTACTTC. Translation: CASSRLRGEETQYF. Looking up the rest from reference TRBV11-1 and TRBJ2-5 gives the full variable domain: EAEVAQSPRYKITEKSQAVAFWCDPISGHATLYWYRQILGQGPELLVQFQDESVVDDSQLPKDRFSAERLKGVDSTLKIQPAELGDSAMYLCASSRLRGEETQYFGPGTRLLVL.

This chain uses TRBV6-4 with TRBJ2-2, with 10 bases identical to TRBD1. Germline V lookup: CDR1 MRHNA, CDR2 SNTAGT. J lost 6 bases, V lost 3 bases, and 7 bases had no gene match. This CDR3 has 16 amino acids. The CDR3 DNA follows: TGTGCCAGCAGTGAACGGGACAGGGGTGCCGCCGGGGAGCTGTTTTTT. Its protein is CASSERDRGAAGELFF.

This rearrangement joins TRBV27 to TRBJ1-2, with a possible D match to TRBD1 (6 bases). Trimming shortened V by 5 bases and J by 4 bases, and 14 bases separated the two germline ends. Germline V CDR1 and CDR2: MNHEY, SMNVEV (reference sequence). CDR3 length equals 14 residues. CDR3 in amino acids: CASSPSGQTYGYTF. In DNA, the CDR3 is TGTGCCAGCAGTCCGAGCGGACAGACCTATGGCTACACCTTC.

This chain joins TRBV27 and TRBJ1-1; tentatively, D is TRBD1 (6 bases). From germline, CDR1 is MNHEY and CDR2 SMNVEV (reference sequence). CDR3 length: 14 residues. Trimming removed 6 bases from V and 4 bases from J, with 15 bases in between. DNA for the CDR3: TGTGCCAGCAGACTAGGGGGTCTCCTCACTGAAGCTTTCTTT. Translated, it gives CASRLGGLLTEAFF.

The genes are TRBV18 and TRBJ2-6, with D possibly matching TRBD2 (5 bases). Trimming removed 0 bases at V and 2 bases at J, with 14 bases between. CDR3 size: 18 residues. Germline V gene data show CDR1 as KGHSH and CDR2 as LQKENI. The CDR3 sequence: CASSPPPGGPAGANVLTF. In DNA form, the CDR3 reads TGTGCCAGCTCACCACCGCCAGGAGGACCGGCTGGGGCCAACGTCCTGACTTTC.

In DNA form, the CDR3 reads TGTGCCAGCAGAGACCACAGGAACACCGGGGAGCTGTTTTTT. Translated, it gives CASRDHRNTGELFF. The V call is TRBV9, the J call TRBJ2-2; no firm D call. Germline lookup yields CDR1 SGDLS and CDR2 YYNGEE. V lost 5 bases and J lost 1, with 9 bases in between. CDR3 length: 14 residues.

This clone counts as medium-sized. The chain recombines TRBV20-1 with TRBJ2-2; D is perhaps TRBD2 (6 bases). The germline gives CDR1 DFQATT, CDR2 SNEGSKA (reference sequence). The CDR3 totals 15 residues. V was shortened by 3 bases and J by 0 bases, with 11 bases between the two germline ends. CDR3 sequence (DNA): TGCAGTGCTAGTTCGGGAGATCCGAACACCGGGGAGCTGTTTTTT. This sequence encodes CSASSGDPNTGELFF.

This clone was picked up one time. The V call is TRBV19, the J call TRBJ1-1; D perhaps matches TRBD1 (6 bases). V lost 3 bases and J 0 bases, leaving 32 bases between the germline ends. Germline CDR1 reads LNHDA; CDR2 reads SQIVND (reference sequence). The CDR3 consists of 22 residues. CDR3 protein: CASSIFAQGGGLLDELNTEAFF. Here the CDR3 DNA reads TGTGCCAGTAGTATCTTTGCACAGGGCGGGGGTTTATTAGACGAACTGAACACTGAAGCTTTCTTT.

This chain connects TRBV3-1 (or the pseudogene TRBV3-2) to TRBJ2-1, with TRBD1 identical over 9 bases. Losses at the gene ends were 6 bases for V and 9 bases for J; bases not matched to a gene: 12. The germline V gene encodes CDR1 LGHDT and CDR2 YNNKEL (reference sequence). The CDR3 totals 15 residues. DNA for the CDR3: TGTGCCAGCAGGGTGACAGGGGGAGGGGAGGCTGAGCAGTTCTTC. As protein: CASRVTGGGEAEQFF.

This clone has more than one count but fewer than ten. This chain joins TRBV6-2 or TRBV6-3 and TRBJ2-7; 8 positions match TRBD2. V dropped 2 bases and J dropped 1; count of bases not matched to a gene: 7. Germline V gives CDR1 MNHEY, CDR2 SVGEGT. This CDR3 spans 16 amino acids. This CDR3 reads CASSYVRGATSYEQYF. The CDR3 DNA reads TGTGCCAGCAGTTACGTGCGGGGGGCGACGTCCTACGAGCAGTACTTC.

The V call is TRBV15, the J call TRBJ2-7, with D possibly TRBD1 on 6 matching bases. Germline CDR1 is LNHNV and CDR2 is YYDKDF (reference sequence). This CDR3 spans 15 amino acids. With 5 bases removed from V and 4 bases from J, the gap between germline ends came to 18 bases. Here the CDR3 reads CATSLGAQGPYEQYF. The CDR3 DNA reads as TGTGCCACCAGCTTAGGCGCGCAGGGGCCGTACGAGCAGTACTTC.

The rearrangement joins TRBV10-3 to TRBJ2-1, with D unclear. The CDR3 is 14 amino acids. CDR1 ENHRY and CDR2 SYGVKD come from the germline V gene. The V gene lost 7 bases and the J gene lost 2 bases, with 12 bases spanning the gap. For the CDR3, the DNA is TGTGCCATCAAATTAGCCGATACCTACAATGAGCAGTTCTTC. Residues: CAIKLADTYNEQFF.

The sample holds one count of this clone. The rearrangement joins TRBV25-1 to TRBJ2-7; unclear D gene. V was cut by 8 bases and J by 6 bases, with 23 bases left in between. The CDR3 totals 15 residues. Germline CDR1 is MGHDK and CDR2 is SYGVNS. The CDR3 nucleotides read TGTGCCAGCGCAAGAGAGGCCGACGGTTCTTCCGAGCAGTACTTC. As protein: CASAREADGSSEQYF.

This sequence joins TRBV2 and TRBJ1-1, with TRBD1 matching 10 bases. The CDR3 extends over 13 amino acids. The germline V gene encodes CDR1 SNHLY and CDR2 FYNNEI. The V gene end was trimmed by 6 bases and the J gene end by 2 bases; junction bases not matched to a gene: 0. The CDR3 here is CASRTGGNTEAFF. CDR3 DNA sequence: TGTGCCAGCAGGACAGGGGGCAACACTGAAGCTTTCTTT.

The chain employs TRBV19 and TRBJ1-4; D is possibly TRBD1 (6 bases). The V end lost 3 bases, the J end lost 5 bases, and 13 bases lay between the germline ends. There are 15 residues in the CDR3. From germline, CDR1 is LNHDA and CDR2 SQIVND (reference sequence). CDR3 loop: CASSIRQEINEKLFF. In DNA form, the CDR3 reads TGTGCCAGTAGTATCCGACAGGAAATAAATGAAAAACTGTTTTTT. The full variable domain, rest sourced from reference TRBV19 and TRBJ1-4, is DGGITQSPKYLFRKEGQNVTLSCEQNLNHDAMYWYRQDPGQGLRLIYYSQIVNDFQKGDIAEGYSVSREKKESFPLTVTSAQKNPTAFYLCASSIRQEINEKLFFGSGTQLSVL.

This sequence joins TRBV7-3 and TRBJ2-7; 13 nucleotides line up with TRBD2. With 4 bases clipped from V and 5 bases from J, the junction kept 14 bases outside the gene matches. The CDR3 loop spans 18 amino acids. In germline, CDR1 is SGHTA, CDR2 FQGTGA. CDR3 sequence reads: CASSSHDPGLAGLDEQYF. The CDR3, as DNA: TGTGCCAGCAGCTCTCACGATCCGGGACTAGCGGGATTAGACGAGCAGTACTTC.

CDR3 coding DNA: TGTGCCAGTAACCCGGGGGGGCCTGGTGGCTACACCTTC. This translates into CASNPGGPGGYTF. This chain joins TRBV19 and TRBJ1-2; a weak D match, TRBD1 (6 bases). V shed 7 bases and J shed 7 bases, with 16 bases lying between them. Looked up from germline, CDR1 is LNHDA and CDR2 is SQIVND (reference sequence). CDR3 length equals 13 residues.

The chain links TRBV2 to TRBJ2-5, with TRBD2 matching 11 bases. The germline V gene encodes CDR1 SNHLY and CDR2 FYNNEI. The V and J ends lost 8 bases and 1 base, in that order; junction bases with no gene match: 12. The length of the CDR3 is 17 residues. CDR3: CASSPLAGGPGQETQYF. CDR3 in DNA: TGTGCCAGCTCCCCCCTAGCGGGAGGCCCGGGCCAAGAGACCCAGTACTTC.

This clone has a single count. V and J are TRBV18 and TRBJ1-1, with unresolved D. The CDR3 totals 12 residues. Trimming cost V 3 bases and J 4 bases, with 6 bases left between them. The germline V gene encodes CDR1 KGHSH and CDR2 LQKENI. CDR3 sequence (DNA): TGTGCCAGCTCACCGGCGGGCACTGAAGCTTTCTTT. It translates to CASSPAGTEAFF.

This chain links TRBV18 with TRBJ2-7; D is possibly TRBD1 (6 bases). The germline CDR1 and CDR2 sequences are KGHSH and LQKENI. This CDR3 is 15 amino acids long. The V and J ends lost 4 bases and 3 bases respectively, with 16 bases between them. Here the CDR3 DNA reads TGTGCCAGCTCACTCCGGACAGACGCAGGCTACGAGCAGTACTTC. This gives the protein CASSLRTDAGYEQYF.

The chain uses TRBV19 and TRBJ2-5; TRBD2 matches 14 bases. The CDR3 has 20 residues. CDR1 and CDR2 (germline): LNHDA, SQIVND (reference sequence). J gave up 4 bases and V 7 bases, and 20 bases lay outside the gene matches. The CDR3, as DNA: TGTGCCAGTAAGGGGGGGCCCCCGAGACTAGCGGGAGGGCCTCGAGAGACCCAGTACTTC. It encodes CASKGGPPRLAGGPRETQYF.

V gene TRBV11-3 combines with J gene TRBJ2-1; TRBD2 is a possible D gene (5 bases). CDR3 length: 17 residues. From germline, CDR1 is SGHNT and CDR2 YENEEA. The V end lost 5 bases, the J end lost 0 bases, and 17 bases lay between the germline ends. The CDR3 sequence: CASSPQTTPSSYNEQFF. Here the CDR3 DNA reads TGTGCCAGCAGCCCCCAGACTACCCCGAGCTCCTACAATGAGCAGTTCTTC.

The chain uses TRBV2 and TRBJ2-7, with D uncertain. The CDR3 has 11 amino acids. The V end was cut by 6 bases, the J end by 3 bases, with 6 bases between. The germline V gene encodes CDR1 SNHLY and CDR2 FYNNEI. CDR3 sequence reads: CASRPVYEQYF. CDR3 in DNA: TGTGCCAGCAGGCCAGTCTACGAGCAGTACTTC.